This entry describes one T cell receptor (beta chain). Its target is unknown. This entry belongs to a study of T cell responses to AZD1222 COVID-19 vaccine. General study points: Close to half of spike-specific TCRs reportedly recognize unmutated variant regions. Spike-wide vaccine-associated CD4 TCRs dominated at 160-218 and 743-854.

Profiled with immunoSEQ multiplex PCR; TCRdb holds only in-frame clones, not every one. Here the sample spans 110,000 to 150,000 clones, approximately 92% being singletons. V lost 1 base and J 6 bases, leaving 18 bases between the germline ends. The germline V gene has CDR1 MGHDK and CDR2 SYGVNS. The CDR3 length is 16 residues. Second-dose recipients at about 4 or about 12 weeks were treated as one pooled group. The rearrangement uses TRBV25-1 and TRBJ1-1; tentatively, D is TRBD1 (6 bases). The sample was peripheral blood, taken 28 days after the second AZD1222 dose. This sequence was found in an adult who received the AZD1222 COVID-19 vaccine. The CDR3 nucleotides are TGTGCCAGCAGTGAATCCCTATTGGCAGGGGTGCCTGAAGCTTTCTTT. This encodes CASSESLLAGVPEAFF.